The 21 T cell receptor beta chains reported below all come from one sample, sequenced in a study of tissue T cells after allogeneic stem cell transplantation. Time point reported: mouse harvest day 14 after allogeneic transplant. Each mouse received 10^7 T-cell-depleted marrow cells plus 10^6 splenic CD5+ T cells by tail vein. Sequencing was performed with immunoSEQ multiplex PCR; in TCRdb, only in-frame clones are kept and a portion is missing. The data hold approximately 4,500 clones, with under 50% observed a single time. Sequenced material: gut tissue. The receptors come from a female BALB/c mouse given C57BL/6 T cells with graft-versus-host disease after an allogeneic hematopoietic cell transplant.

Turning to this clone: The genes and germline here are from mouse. The CDR3 DNA, read in part, is TGTGCCAGCAGTCTGTCAGGGGGCTATGCTGAGCAGTTC. The encoded protein is CASSLSGGYAEQF. The CDR3 as a whole reads CASSLSGGYAEQFF. J is TRBJ2-1 and V is TRBV26; perhaps TRBD1 as D (6 bases). The CDR3 end falls 1 residue outside the read, so it is completed with the germline J gene. The CDR3 covers 14 residues. Germline assignment: CDR1 KGHPV and CDR2 FQNQEV (reference sequence). The ends were cut back, 0 bases at V and 3 bases at J, with 6 bases in the middle.

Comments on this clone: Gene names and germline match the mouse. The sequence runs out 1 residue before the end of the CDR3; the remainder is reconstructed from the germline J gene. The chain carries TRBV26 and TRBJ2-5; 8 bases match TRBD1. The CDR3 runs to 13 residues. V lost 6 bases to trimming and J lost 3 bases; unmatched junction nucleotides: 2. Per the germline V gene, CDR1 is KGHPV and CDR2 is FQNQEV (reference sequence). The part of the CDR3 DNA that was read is TGTGCCAGCAGCAACAGGGGGCAAGACACCCAGTAC. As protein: CASSNRGQDTQY. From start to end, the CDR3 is CASSNRGQDTQYF.

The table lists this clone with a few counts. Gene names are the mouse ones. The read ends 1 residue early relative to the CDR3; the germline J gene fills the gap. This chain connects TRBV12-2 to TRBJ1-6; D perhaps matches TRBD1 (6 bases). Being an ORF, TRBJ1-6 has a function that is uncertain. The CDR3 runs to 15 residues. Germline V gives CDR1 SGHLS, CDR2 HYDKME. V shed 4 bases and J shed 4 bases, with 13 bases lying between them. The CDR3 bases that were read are TGTGCCAGCTCCCCAGGACAGAAATATAATTCGCCCCTCTAC. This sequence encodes CASSPGQKYNSPLY. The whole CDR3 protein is CASSPGQKYNSPLYF.

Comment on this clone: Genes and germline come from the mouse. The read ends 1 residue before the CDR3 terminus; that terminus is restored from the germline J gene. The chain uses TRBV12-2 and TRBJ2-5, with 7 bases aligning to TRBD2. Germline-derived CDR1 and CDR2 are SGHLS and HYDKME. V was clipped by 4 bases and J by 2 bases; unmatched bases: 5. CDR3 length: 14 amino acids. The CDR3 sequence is CASSLGGFQDTQYF. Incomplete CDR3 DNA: TGTGCCAGCTCCCTTGGGGGGTTCCAAGACACCCAGTAC.

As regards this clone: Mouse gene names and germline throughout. The CDR3 here is CASSLEGPQDTQYF. The CDR3 DNA, read in part, is TGTGCAAGCAGCTTAGAGGGGCCCCAAGACACCCAGTAC. The J gene is TRBJ2-5, the V gene TRBV16; D is tentatively TRBD1 or TRBD2 (5 bases each). The read terminates 1 residue ahead of where the CDR3 ends, so the germline J gene completes it. This CDR3 region has 14 residues. The germline CDR1 and CDR2 sequences are SGHSA and FRNQAP. Trimming left V 0 bases short and J 2 bases short, with 6 bases between.

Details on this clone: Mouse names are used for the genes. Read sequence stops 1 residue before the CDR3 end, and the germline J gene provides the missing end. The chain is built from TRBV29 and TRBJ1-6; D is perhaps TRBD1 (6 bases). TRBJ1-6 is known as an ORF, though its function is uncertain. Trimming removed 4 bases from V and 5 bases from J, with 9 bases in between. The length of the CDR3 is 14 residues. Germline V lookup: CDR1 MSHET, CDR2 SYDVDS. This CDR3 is CASSSGTNNSPLYF. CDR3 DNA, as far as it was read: TGTGCTAGCAGTTCCGGGACAAATAATTCGCCCCTCTAC.

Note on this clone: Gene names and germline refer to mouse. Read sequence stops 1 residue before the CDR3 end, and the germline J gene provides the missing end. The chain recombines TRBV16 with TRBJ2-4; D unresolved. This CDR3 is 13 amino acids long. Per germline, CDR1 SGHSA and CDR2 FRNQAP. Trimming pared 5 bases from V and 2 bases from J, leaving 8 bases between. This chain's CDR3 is CASSLMNQNTLYF. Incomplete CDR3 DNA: TGTGCAAGCAGCCTCATGAATCAAAACACCTTGTAC.

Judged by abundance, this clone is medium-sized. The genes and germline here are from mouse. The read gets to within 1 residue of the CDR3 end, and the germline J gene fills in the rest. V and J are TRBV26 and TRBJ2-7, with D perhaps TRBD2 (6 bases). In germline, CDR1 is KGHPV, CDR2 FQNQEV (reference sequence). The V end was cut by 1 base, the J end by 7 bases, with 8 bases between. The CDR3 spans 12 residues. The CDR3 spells CASSLWGEEQYF. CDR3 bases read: TGTGCCAGCAGTCTGTGGGGGGAGGAACAGTAC.

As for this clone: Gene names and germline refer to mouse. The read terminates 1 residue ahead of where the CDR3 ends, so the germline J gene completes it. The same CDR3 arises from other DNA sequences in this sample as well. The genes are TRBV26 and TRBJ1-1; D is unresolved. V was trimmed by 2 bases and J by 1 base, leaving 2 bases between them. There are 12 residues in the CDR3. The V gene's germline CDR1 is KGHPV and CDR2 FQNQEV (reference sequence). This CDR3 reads CASSLTNTEVFF. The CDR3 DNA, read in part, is TGTGCCAGCAGTCTGACGAACACAGAAGTCTTC.

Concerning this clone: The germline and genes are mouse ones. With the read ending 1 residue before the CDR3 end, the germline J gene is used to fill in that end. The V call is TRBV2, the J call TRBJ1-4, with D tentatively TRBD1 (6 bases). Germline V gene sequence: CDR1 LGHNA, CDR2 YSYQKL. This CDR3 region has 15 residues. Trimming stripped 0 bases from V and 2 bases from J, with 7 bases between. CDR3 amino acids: CASSQEGTSNERLFF. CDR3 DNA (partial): TGTGCCAGCAGCCAAGAGGGGACATCCAACGAAAGATTATTT.

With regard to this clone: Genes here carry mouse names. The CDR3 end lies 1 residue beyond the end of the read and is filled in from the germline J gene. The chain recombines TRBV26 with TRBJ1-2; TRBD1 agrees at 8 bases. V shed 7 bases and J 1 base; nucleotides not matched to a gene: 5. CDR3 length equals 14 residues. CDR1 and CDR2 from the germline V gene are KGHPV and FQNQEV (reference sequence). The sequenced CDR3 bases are TGTGCCAGCATCCGGGACAGGCGAAACTCCGACTACACC. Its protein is CASIRDRRNSDYT. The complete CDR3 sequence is CASIRDRRNSDYTF.

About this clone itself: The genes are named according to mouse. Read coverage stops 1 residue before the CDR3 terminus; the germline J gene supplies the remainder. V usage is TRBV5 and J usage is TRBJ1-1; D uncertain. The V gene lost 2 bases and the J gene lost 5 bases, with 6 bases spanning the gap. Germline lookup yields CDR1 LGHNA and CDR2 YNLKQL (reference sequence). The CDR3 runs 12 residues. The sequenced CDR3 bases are TGTGCCAGCAGCCAAACAGAAACAGAAGTCTTC. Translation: CASSQTETEVF. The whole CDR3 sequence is CASSQTETEVFF.

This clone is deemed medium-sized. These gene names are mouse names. The CDR3 bases that were read are TGTGCAAGCAGCTTAGGGGCAGCAGAAACGCTGTAT. It encodes CASSLGAAETLY. The whole CDR3 region reads CASSLGAAETLYF. This chain uses TRBV16 with TRBJ2-3; D unclear. The sequence runs out 1 residue before the end of the CDR3; the remainder is reconstructed from the germline J gene. In germline, CDR1 is SGHSA, CDR2 FRNQAP. The V end lost 1 base, the J end lost 3 bases, and 5 bases lay between the germline ends. The CDR3 consists of 13 residues.

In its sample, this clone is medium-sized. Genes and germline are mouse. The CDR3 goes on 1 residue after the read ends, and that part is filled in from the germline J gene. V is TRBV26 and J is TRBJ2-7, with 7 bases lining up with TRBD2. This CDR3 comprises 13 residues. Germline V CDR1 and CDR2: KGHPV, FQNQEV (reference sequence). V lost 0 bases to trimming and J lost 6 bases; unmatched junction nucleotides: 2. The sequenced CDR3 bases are TGTGCCAGCAGTCTGTCGAACTGGGGTGAACAGTAC. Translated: CASSLSNWGEQY. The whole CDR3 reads CASSLSNWGEQYF.

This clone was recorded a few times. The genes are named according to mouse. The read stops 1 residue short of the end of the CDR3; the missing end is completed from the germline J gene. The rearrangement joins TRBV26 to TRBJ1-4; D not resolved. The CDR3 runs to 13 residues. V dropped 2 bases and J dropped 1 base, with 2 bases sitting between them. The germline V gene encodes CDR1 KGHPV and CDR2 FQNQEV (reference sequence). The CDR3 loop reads CASSLDSNERLFF. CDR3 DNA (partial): TGTGCCAGCAGTCTGGATTCCAACGAAAGATTATTT.

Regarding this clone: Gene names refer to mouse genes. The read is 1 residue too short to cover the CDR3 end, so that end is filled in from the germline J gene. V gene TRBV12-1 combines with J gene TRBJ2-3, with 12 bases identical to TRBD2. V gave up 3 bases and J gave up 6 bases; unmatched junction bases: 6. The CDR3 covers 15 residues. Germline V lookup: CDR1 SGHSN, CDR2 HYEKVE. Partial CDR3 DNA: TGTGCCAGCTCTTCCGGGACTGGGGGGTATGAAACGCTGTAT. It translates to CASSSGTGGYETLY. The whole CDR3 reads CASSSGTGGYETLYF.

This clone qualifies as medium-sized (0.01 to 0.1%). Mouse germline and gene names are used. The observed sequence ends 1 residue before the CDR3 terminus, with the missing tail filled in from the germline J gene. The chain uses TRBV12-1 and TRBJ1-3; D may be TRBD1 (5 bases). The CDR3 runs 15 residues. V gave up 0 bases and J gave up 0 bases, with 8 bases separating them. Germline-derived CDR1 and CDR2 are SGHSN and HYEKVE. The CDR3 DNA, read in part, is TGTGCCAGCTCTCTCTTCAGGGATTCTGGAAATACGCTCTAT. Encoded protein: CASSLFRDSGNTLY. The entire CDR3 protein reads CASSLFRDSGNTLYF.

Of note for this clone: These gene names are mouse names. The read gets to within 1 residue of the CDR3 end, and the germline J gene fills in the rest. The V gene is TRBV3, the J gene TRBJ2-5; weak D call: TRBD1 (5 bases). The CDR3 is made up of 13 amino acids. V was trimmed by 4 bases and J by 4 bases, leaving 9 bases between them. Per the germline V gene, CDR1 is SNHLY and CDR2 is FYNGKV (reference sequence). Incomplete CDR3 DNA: TGTGCCAGCAGCTGGGCAGGGAAAGACACCCAGTAC. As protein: CASSWAGKDTQY. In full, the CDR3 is CASSWAGKDTQYF. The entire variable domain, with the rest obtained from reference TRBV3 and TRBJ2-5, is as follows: GPKVLQIPSHQIIDMGQMVTLNCDPVSNHLYFYWYKQILGQQMEFLVNFYNGKVMEKSKLFKDQFSVERPDGSYFTLKIQPTALEDSAVYFCASSWAGKDTQYFGPGTRLLVL.

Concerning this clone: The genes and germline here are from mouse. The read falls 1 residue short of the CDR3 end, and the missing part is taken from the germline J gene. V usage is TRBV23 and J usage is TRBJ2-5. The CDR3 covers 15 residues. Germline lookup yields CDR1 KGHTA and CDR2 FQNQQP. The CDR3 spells CSSSQSGDNQDTQYF. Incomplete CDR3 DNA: TGCTCCAGCAGTCAATCGGGGGACAACCAAGACACCCAGTAC.

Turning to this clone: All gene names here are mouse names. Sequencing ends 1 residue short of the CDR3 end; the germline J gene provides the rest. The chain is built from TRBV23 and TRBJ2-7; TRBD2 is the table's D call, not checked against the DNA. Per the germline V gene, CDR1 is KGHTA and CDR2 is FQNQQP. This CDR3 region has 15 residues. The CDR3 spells CSSSQEDWGGDEQYF. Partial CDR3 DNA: TGCTCCAGCAGTCAGGAGGACTGGGGGGGCGATGAACAGTAC.

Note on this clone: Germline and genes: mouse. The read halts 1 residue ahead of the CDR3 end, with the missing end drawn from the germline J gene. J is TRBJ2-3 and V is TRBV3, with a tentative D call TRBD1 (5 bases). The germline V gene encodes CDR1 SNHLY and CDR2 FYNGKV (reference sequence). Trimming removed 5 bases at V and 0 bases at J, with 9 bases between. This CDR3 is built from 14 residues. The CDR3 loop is CASSRTTSAETLYF. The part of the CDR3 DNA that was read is TGTGCCAGCAGCCGGACAACTAGTGCAGAAACGCTGTAT.